This TCR beta chain was sequenced in a study of T cell responses to AZD1222 COVID-19 vaccine (dated by TCRdb to the early 2020s). About the full investigation: AZD1222 recipients with second doses at about 4 weeks or about 12 weeks were pooled, because spike-specific TCR depth and breadth did not differ between schedules. Trial participants were enrolled into age subgroups of 18-55, 56-69 and 70-plus years, which contained about 150, 27 and 61 TCR-sequenced participants, respectively. A total of approximately 240 trial participants underwent TCR sequencing, of whom about 210 had received two doses of AZD1222 and some 25 had received two doses of the MenACWY control vaccine.

The CDR3 contains 12 residues, cysteine and phenylalanine counted. The read is trimmed to its CDR3 DNA, 36 bases read in frame from base 1. CDR1 and CDR2 are read off the germline V gene (reference sequence) as SEHNR and FQNEAQ. V is pared back by 3 bases and J by 3 bases, with 3 bases lying between the germline termini. The CDR3 regions of human TCRbeta chains were analyzed by immunosequencing. In the original analysis: Repertoire TCRs were matched against a reference library of SARS-CoV-2-specific TCRs generated with the MIRA antigen-specificity platform. Breadth was defined as the fraction of unique TCRs that were SARS-CoV-2-associated. Depth was defined as the fraction of total T cells that were SARS-CoV-2-associated. Using the MIRA data, every spike-specific TCR was mapped to the spike region that the TCR reacted to and assigned to either a CD4 or a CD8 class. Log10-transformed breadth and depth values were compared by one-way ANOVA with Sidak's multiple comparisons tests. TCRdb stores this immuneACCESS table with in-frame sequences only. Part of the clones is absent; in the studies checked, under half of the shortfall reflects unresolved V genes, and no reason is known for the rest. For V, J and clone size, that table is used; D and trimming come from the DNA. This sample holds about 100,000 clones; around 84% were observed only once. Over 1.2% of the sample is taken by the ten largest.

Summary of the overall study and its limitations: Because no day 14 peak-response samples were available, the repertoires could be characterized only after the peak T cell response. The vaccine-associated CD4 TCRs covered the entire spike protein, and the dominant responses fell in regions 160-218 and 743-854. Participants were mostly white British, with more females than males. The authors suggested clonal diversity may have been underestimated. After two AZD1222 doses, spike-specific TCR breadth and depth were significantly higher than at day 0 and than in MenACWY recipients. Epitopes outside the regions mutated in the B.1.351 and B.1.1.7 variants were reportedly recognized by nearly half of the unique spike-specific TCRs. Only five or six AZD1222 recipients were SARS-CoV-2 seropositive at baseline, limiting conclusions about previously exposed vaccinees. The 56-69-year group was small, and its depth increase did not reach significance, likely because of low power.

Note on this clone: The antigen this receptor binds is unknown. No much larger clonotype is one base removed from it; base qualities were not supplied. Other nucleotide sequences from this sample produce the same CDR3.

The time point label on this specimen signifies: baseline before first vaccination. Samples from vaccinated people were obtained from the UK trials COV001 and COV002, which included a single-blind randomized controlled phase 2/3 trial of AZD1222 (ChAdOx1 nCoV-19) in healthy adults. For TCRbeta chain sequencing, PBMC samples from trial participants were taken at day 0 and at day 28 after the second dose. This specimen was peripheral blood, taken on day 0 of AZD1222 vaccination. The sequence is built from TRBV7-9 and TRBJ1-5; no confident D gene assignment can be made. This TCR was recovered from an adult in good health. The CDR3 loop reads CASSLDNQPQHF. The sequenced DNA is TGTGCCAGCAGCTTGGACAATCAGCCCCAGCATTTT.